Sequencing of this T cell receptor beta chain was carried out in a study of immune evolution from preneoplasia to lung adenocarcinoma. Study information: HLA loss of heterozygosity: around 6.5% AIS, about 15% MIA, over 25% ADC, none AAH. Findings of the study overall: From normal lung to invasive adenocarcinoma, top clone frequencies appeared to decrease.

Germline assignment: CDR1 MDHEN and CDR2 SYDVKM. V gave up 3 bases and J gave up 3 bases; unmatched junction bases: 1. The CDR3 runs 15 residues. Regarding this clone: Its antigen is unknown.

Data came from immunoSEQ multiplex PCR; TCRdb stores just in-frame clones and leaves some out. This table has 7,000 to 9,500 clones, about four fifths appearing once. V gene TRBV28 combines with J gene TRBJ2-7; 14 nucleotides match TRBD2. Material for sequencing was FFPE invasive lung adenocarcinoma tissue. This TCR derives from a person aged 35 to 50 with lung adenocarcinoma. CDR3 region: CASSFGTSGSYEQYF. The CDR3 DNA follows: TGTGCCAGCAGTTTCGGGACTAGCGGGAGCTACGAGCAGTACTTC.